The T cell receptor (beta chain) under discussion was sequenced for a study of TIL therapy for anti-PD-1-resistant metastatic lung cancer. Study-level background: Most patients had lung adenocarcinoma.

The immunoSEQ assay was v3. Each library reached around 1.9 million read pairs, or about 4.5-6.5 million at deep level. TCRdb's copy holds only in-frame clones and misses some; the assay was immunoSEQ multiplex PCR. The sample carries tens of thousands of clones, 60% to 70% recorded once. This clone has at least ten counts. Its antigen remains unidentified. As for time point: pre-treatment sample, taken before nivolumab and TIL therapy. Tumor tissue came from excised metastases, mostly pleural nodules or supraclavicular lymph nodes. The germline V gene encodes CDR1 SGHDN and CDR2 FVKESK. Trimming removed 3 bases at V and 5 bases at J, with 10 bases between. The CDR3 loop spans 13 amino acids. Whole-study findings and limits: TIL cultures after expansion showed higher clonality and lower diversity than baseline tumor (median about 6% vs 30%). Many TIL product clones were absent from baseline tumor, suggesting clonal contraction.

The origin of this receptor is a woman aged 30 to 85 with non-small cell lung cancer. The rearrangement links TRBV14 to TRBJ2-5; perhaps TRBD2 as D (6 bases). The source was tumor tissue, collected at baseline. The CDR3 coding sequence is TGTGCCAGCAGCCAGGGGGGACGGGAGACCCAGTACTTC. Residues: CASSQGGRETQYF. The full variable domain, in which reference TRBV14 and TRBJ2-5 provide the parts outside the CDR3, is EAGVTQFPSHSVIEKGQTVTLRCDPISGHDNLYWYRRVMGKEIKFLLHFVKESKQDESGMPNNRFLAERTGGTYSTLKVQPAELEDSGVYFCASSQGGRETQYFGPGTRLLVL.